A single sample is the source of the 23 T cell receptor beta chains below, sequenced in a study of cytomegalovirus exposure and HLA in healthy donors. PCR amplification relied on 60 Vbeta primers (plus 13 Jbeta primers). The method was immunoSEQ multiplex PCR; TCRdb's version includes in-frame clones alone and lacks a portion of them. The sample lists 160,000 or so clones, approximately 83% occurring once. Sequencing was performed on PBMCs. Receptors originate from a woman aged 18-29 years in good health and CMV-seronegative.

The chain uses TRBV5-1 and TRBJ1-3, with no clear D. V gave up 0 bases and J gave up 2 bases, with 12 bases separating them. The germline V gene encodes CDR1 SGHRS and CDR2 YFSETQ. The CDR3 length is 16 residues. The CDR3 loop is CASSLAVGATGNTIYF. DNA for the CDR3: TGCGCCAGCAGCTTGGCGGTCGGAGCAACTGGAAACACCATATATTTT.

This chain uses TRBV28 with TRBJ2-5, with D perhaps matching TRBD1 (7 bases). The germline V and J ends were trimmed by 7 bases and 2 bases, with 11 bases remaining between them. The length of the CDR3 is 13 residues. Germline V gene sequence: CDR1 MDHEN, CDR2 SYDVKM. CDR3 sequence (DNA): TGTGCCAGCATCCCAGGGGGGCAAGAGACCCAGTACTTC. Protein product: CASIPGGQETQYF.

This clone appeared once. The chain recombines TRBV7-9 with TRBJ2-7; D remains ambiguous. The CDR3 sequence is 13 residues long. Trimming stripped 5 bases from V and 0 bases from J, with 8 bases between. The germline V gene has CDR1 SEHNR and CDR2 FQNEAQ (reference sequence). In DNA, the CDR3 is TGTGCCAGCAGCAGACTTAGCTCCTACGAGCAGTACTTC. Protein product: CASSRLSSYEQYF.

The V and J genes are TRBV6-1 and TRBJ1-5; 8 bases are a match to TRBD1. The CDR3 covers 15 residues. Germline loops: CDR1 MNHNS, CDR2 SASEGT. V dropped 6 bases and J dropped 2; count of bases not matched to a gene: 6. The chain's CDR3 is CASRGMTGGNQPQHF. The CDR3 region has the DNA TGTGCCAGCAGGGGTATGACAGGGGGCAATCAGCCCCAGCATTTT.

This clone has just a few counts. The chain recombines TRBV6-5 with TRBJ1-1, with D possibly being TRBD1 (6 bases). Deletions cut 4 bases from V and 5 bases from J, with 14 bases between. The CDR3 spans 14 residues. Germline V lookup: CDR1 MNHEY, CDR2 SVGAGI. The DNA of the CDR3 is TGTGCCAGCAGTTCGACGGGGGGCAGTACTGAAGCTTTCTTT. It codes for CASSSTGGSTEAFF.

V is TRBV20-1 and J is TRBJ2-1; weak D call: TRBD2 (6 bases). The germline V gene encodes CDR1 DFQATT and CDR2 SNEGSKA (reference sequence). V was pared by 6 bases and J by 9 bases, with 12 bases between. The CDR3 is 11 amino acids. This chain's CDR3 is CSAGAGIEQFF. In nucleotides, the CDR3 is TGCAGTGCGGGTGCGGGGATTGAGCAGTTCTTC.

This chain links TRBV6-5 with TRBJ1-4; D uncertain. V lost 3 bases to trimming and J lost 0 bases, with 11 bases between them. The germline V gene encodes CDR1 MNHEY and CDR2 SVGAGI. There are 16 residues in the CDR3. CDR3 in amino acids: CASSYNGRPTNEKLFF. The CDR3 nucleotides read TGTGCCAGCAGTTATAATGGGAGACCAACTAATGAAAAACTGTTTTTT.

This chain uses TRBV28 with TRBJ1-2, with 10 nucleotides matching TRBD1. V lost 11 bases and J lost 7; bases outside the gene matches: 16. CDR1 and CDR2 (germline): MDHEN, SYDVKM. This CDR3 contains 15 residues. The chain's CDR3 is CASRGVGTGEGGYTF. CDR3 sequence (DNA): TGTGCCTCCAGGGGGGTAGGGACAGGGGAGGGTGGCTACACCTTC.

The genes are TRBV6-5 and TRBJ2-1; a weak D match, TRBD1 (6 bases). This CDR3 region has 13 residues. CDR1 is MNHEY and CDR2 is SVGAGI in the germline V gene. Trimming cost V 8 bases and J 7 bases, with 15 bases left between them. CDR3 in DNA: TGTGCCAGCCTCGAGACAGGAAGGAATGAGCAGTTCTTC. This translates into CASLETGRNEQFF.

V gene TRBV25-1 combines with J gene TRBJ1-2, with D possibly matching TRBD1 (5 bases). CDR1 MGHDK and CDR2 SYGVNS come from the germline V gene. The CDR3 has 13 amino acids. V gave up 4 bases and J gave up 5 bases, with 11 bases separating them. The CDR3 sequence: CASSATAQYGYTF. In DNA, the CDR3 is TGTGCCAGCAGTGCGACAGCACAGTATGGCTACACCTTC.

This clone appeared once. Other DNA sequences within the sample encode an identical CDR3. The chain links TRBV6-5 to TRBJ1-2; TRBD1 aligns across 7 bases. The V gene end was trimmed by 0 bases and the J gene end by 4 bases; junction bases not matched to a gene: 2. The CDR3 has 14 residues. CDR1 MNHEY and CDR2 SVGAGI come from the germline V gene. CDR3 sequence (DNA): TGTGCCAGCAGTTACTCGGGACAGATCTATGGCTACACCTTC. Translating it yields CASSYSGQIYGYTF.

The rearrangement links TRBV20-1 to TRBJ1-1; 8 positions match TRBD1. Germline values: CDR1 DFQATT, CDR2 SNEGSKA (reference sequence). This CDR3 region has 11 residues. V shed 6 bases, J shed 11 bases, and the junction held 8 bases outside the gene matches. The CDR3 nucleotides are TGCAGTGCGAAGACAGGGGAGGGGGCTTTCTTT. This translates into CSAKTGEGAFF.

V is TRBV5-1 and J is TRBJ1-4; a weak D match, TRBD1 (6 bases). Looked up from germline, CDR1 is SGHRS and CDR2 is YFSETQ. V lost 2 bases to trimming and J lost 0 bases, with 17 bases between them. The CDR3 extends over 18 amino acids. The CDR3 DNA follows: TGCGCCAGCAGCTTCCGGGCAGGGGATACAGCAACTAATGAAAAACTGTTTTTT. It codes for CASSFRAGDTATNEKLFF.

This clone was seen just once. V gene TRBV18 combines with J gene TRBJ2-1; perhaps TRBD1 as D (7 bases). Trimming pared 2 bases from V and 7 bases from J, leaving 15 bases between. Germline V CDR1 and CDR2: KGHSH, LQKENI. This CDR3 spans 15 amino acids. The CDR3 coding sequence is TGTGCCAGCTCACCATTAGGTCCAGGGGGGAATGAGCAGTTCTTC. Its translation: CASSPLGPGGNEQFF. The full variable domain, completed using reference TRBV18 and TRBJ2-1, is NAGVMQNPRHLVRRRGQEARLRCSPMKGHSHVYWYRQLPEEGLKFMVYLQKENIIDESGMPKERFSAEFPKEGPSILRIQQVVRGDSAAYFCASSPLGPGGNEQFFGPGTRLTVL.

This clone was observed a handful of times. V is TRBV30 and J is TRBJ2-7, with 8 positions matching TRBD2. Germline CDR1 reads GTSNPN; CDR2 reads SVGIG (reference sequence). This CDR3 spans 14 amino acids. With 3 bases clipped from V and 10 bases from J, the junction kept 14 bases outside the gene matches. CDR3 in DNA: TGTGCCTGGAGCGCATCAGCGGGGGCAGCGCTTCAGTACTTC. This translates into CAWSASAGAALQYF.

This chain uses TRBV9 with TRBJ2-5; 8 bases line up with TRBD2. This CDR3 comprises 16 residues. Germline CDR1 is SGDLS and CDR2 is YYNGEE. The trim removed 2 bases at V and 1 base at J, leaving 7 bases unmatched. The CDR3 reads CASSVGVAGRQETQYF. The DNA for the CDR3 is TGTGCCAGCAGCGTTGGAGTAGCGGGGCGCCAAGAGACCCAGTACTTC. Variable domain in full (rest from reference TRBV9 and TRBJ2-5): DSGVTQTPKHLITATGQRVTLRCSPRSGDLSVYWYQQSLDQGLQFLIQYYNGEERAKGNILERFSAQQFPDLHSELNLSSLELGDSALYFCASSVGVAGRQETQYFGPGTRLLVL.

The V gene is TRBV18, the J gene TRBJ2-3; the match to TRBD1 covers 9 bases. Germline-derived CDR1 and CDR2 are KGHSH and LQKENI. V lost 3 bases and J lost 3; bases outside the gene matches: 10. The length of the CDR3 is 17 residues. In DNA, the CDR3 is TGTGCCAGCTCACCCGCGGGACAGGGATTAAGGACAGATACGCAGTATTTT. Its protein is CASSPAGQGLRTDTQYF.

The chain links TRBV2 to TRBJ2-7, with unresolved D. Germline assignment: CDR1 SNHLY and CDR2 FYNNEI. The CDR3 has 11 residues. V lost 5 bases to trimming and J lost 3 bases, with 5 bases between them. CDR3 region: CASSYNYEQYF. The CDR3, as DNA: TGTGCCAGCAGTTATAACTACGAGCAGTACTTC. The full variable domain, its missing parts supplied by reference TRBV2 and TRBJ2-7, is EPEVTQTPSHQVTQMGQEVILRCVPISNHLYFYWYRQILGQKVEFLVSFYNNEISEKSEIFDDQFSVERPDGSNFTLKIRSTKLEDSAMYFCASSYNYEQYFGPGTRLTVT.

This clone has only one observation. The chain recombines TRBV5-1 with TRBJ2-1; 11 bases fit TRBD2. The CDR3 length is 18 residues. CDR1 and CDR2 (germline): SGHRS, YFSETQ. The V and J ends lost 0 bases and 3 bases, in that order; junction bases with no gene match: 8. The CDR3 loop is CASSLGVTSGARYNEQFF. The CDR3 DNA reads TGCGCCAGCAGCTTGGGGGTGACTAGCGGGGCCCGCTACAATGAGCAGTTCTTC.

The V gene is TRBV18, the J gene TRBJ2-5; 8 nucleotides align to TRBD2. Losses at the gene ends were 1 base for V and 5 bases for J; bases not matched to a gene: 9. This CDR3 has 16 residues. Germline assignment: CDR1 KGHSH and CDR2 LQKENI. The CDR3 DNA reads TGTGCCAGCTCACCACAGGGGACTAGTGGAAGGGAGACCCAGTACTTC. This translates into CASSPQGTSGRETQYF.

The J gene is TRBJ1-1, the V gene TRBV28; 7 bases align to TRBD1. The junction had 24 bases not matched to a gene; V was cut back by 5 bases and J by 0 bases. The germline gives CDR1 MDHEN, CDR2 SYDVKM. This CDR3 comprises 21 residues. The CDR3 here is CASSHSSLKKRGQFMNTEAFF. CDR3 in DNA: TGTGCCAGCAGTCACTCCTCGCTCAAAAAACGGGGACAGTTTATGAACACTGAAGCTTTCTTT.

The V call is TRBV10-2, the J call TRBJ2-7; TRBD1 matches at 7 bases. V shed 6 bases and J 3 bases; nucleotides not matched to a gene: 11. This CDR3 comprises 15 residues. Germline values: CDR1 WSHSY, CDR2 SAAADI. CDR3 amino acids: CASRHNPTGLYEQYF. The CDR3 DNA follows: TGCGCCAGCAGACACAACCCGACAGGGCTCTACGAGCAGTACTTC.

The chain is built from TRBV2 and TRBJ1-2, with 8 positions matching TRBD1. The V gene end was trimmed by 6 bases and the J gene end by 4 bases; junction bases not matched to a gene: 10. Germline assignment: CDR1 SNHLY and CDR2 FYNNEI. The length of the CDR3 is 15 residues. This CDR3 is CASRDPTGASYGYTF. The CDR3 region has the DNA TGTGCCAGCAGGGACCCGACAGGGGCTTCCTATGGCTACACCTTC.